This T cell receptor (beta chain) emerged from a study of shared clonotypes between healthy human individuals. Authors' data handling: ImmunoSEQ output held junction-only sequences without quality scores, so filtering differed. This table comes from immunoSEQ multiplex PCR, and its TCRdb copy is limited to in-frame clones, with some not included. D and trimming come from the DNA, and the V and J calls and clone size come from that table. The repertoire holds more than 1,200,000 clones, with approximately 98.5% as singletons. The CDR3 extends over 15 amino acids. Germline V lookup: CDR1 SGHAT, CDR2 FQNNGV. V was clipped by 4 bases and J by 6 bases, with 17 bases between them.

The sequencing input was naive CD4+ T cells sorted from blood. Subset denoted: CD45RA+ positively selected. The rearrangement joins TRBV11-2 to TRBJ2-3; no definite D call. The receptor was isolated from a young man in good health. CDR3 loop: CASSYSRRRADTQYF. The DNA of the CDR3 is TGTGCCAGCAGCTATAGCAGGAGACGAGCTGATACGCAGTATTTT.